These 20 T cell receptor beta chains share one sample of origin, sequenced in a study of graft-versus-host responses after intestinal transplantation. Sequenced by immunoSEQ multiplex PCR; TCRdb stores in-frame clones only, minus some. The sample has around 37,000 clones, 87% seen once. Lymphocytes (intraepithelial and lamina propria) were released by processing the graft tissue. The sample here was ileum tissue, taken approximately 210 days after intestinal transplant. The receptors stem from a human patient who received an intestinal transplant, so some T cells may come from the graft donor.

The chain combines TRBV11-2 with TRBJ2-7, with D tentatively TRBD1 (6 bases). The CDR3 has 15 residues. V was clipped by 3 bases and J by 2 bases, with 14 bases between them. CDR1 SGHAT and CDR2 FQNNGV come from the germline V gene. In DNA, the CDR3 is TGTGCCAGCAGCTTTTGGACAGTCCCCACCTACGAGCAGTACTTC. It codes for CASSFWTVPTYEQYF. Full variable domain (remainder filled in from reference TRBV11-2 and TRBJ2-7): EAGVAQSPRYKIIEKRQSVAFWCNPISGHATLYWYQQILGQGPKLLIQFQNNGVVDDSQLPKDRFSAERLKGVDSTLKIQPAKLEDSAVYLCASSFWTVPTYEQYFGPGTRLTVT.

The rearrangement joins TRBV7-9 to TRBJ1-5; 7 nucleotides line up with TRBD1. The CDR3 contains 13 residues. Germline V lookup: CDR1 SEHNR, CDR2 FQNEAQ (reference sequence). J lost 5 bases, V lost 8 bases, and 6 bases had no gene match. The CDR3 region has the DNA TGTGCCAGCTTACAGGGGCAGGATCAGCCCCAGCATTTT. The encoded protein is CASLQGQDQPQHF.

The CDR3 DNA reads TGCGCCAGCAGCCAGGGACAGGGGACCCCCTTCGACGAGCAGTACTTC. Translated: CASSQGQGTPFDEQYF. This chain links TRBV4-1 with TRBJ2-7, with 10 nucleotides matching TRBD1. Germline V gene lookup returns CDR1 MGHRA and CDR2 YSYEKL. V lost 3 bases and J lost 5; bases outside the gene matches: 10. This CDR3 spans 16 amino acids.

This chain uses TRBV10-2 with TRBJ1-2; no definite D call. Germline assignment: CDR1 WSHSY and CDR2 SAAADI. V lost 2 bases to trimming and J lost 5 bases, with 9 bases between them. CDR3 length equals 13 residues. For the CDR3, the DNA is TGCGCCAGCAGTGAGACCCCGATGTATGGCTACACCTTC. Translated, it gives CASSETPMYGYTF.

The V gene is TRBV7-8, the J gene TRBJ2-1, with 9 bases fitting TRBD2. The CDR3 covers 15 residues. Germline V gene sequence: CDR1 SGHVS, CDR2 FQNEAQ. V lost 3 bases and J lost 5; bases outside the gene matches: 5. The CDR3 protein is CASSFVGGRDNEQFF. CDR3 nucleotide sequence: TGTGCCAGCAGCTTCGTAGGCGGGAGGGACAATGAGCAGTTCTTC.

This clone has just a few counts. The CDR3 spells CASSDSAGSTDTQYF. The CDR3 bases are TGTGCCAGCAGTGACTCAGCGGGTTCCACAGATACGCAGTATTTT. The chain has TRBV6-4 and TRBJ2-3; possibly TRBD2 for D (6 bases). Trimming removed 0 bases from V and 2 bases from J, with 9 bases in between. CDR3 length: 15 amino acids. Germline CDR1 is MRHNA and CDR2 is SNTAGT.

The chain carries TRBV6-5 and TRBJ2-1; D might be TRBD2 (5 bases). Trimming pared 0 bases from V and 10 bases from J, leaving 10 bases between. Germline CDR1 is MNHEY and CDR2 is SVGAGI. This CDR3 is 13 amino acids long. The DNA of the CDR3 is TGTGCCAGCAGTTACTCCAGAACGGGGGAGCAGTTCTTC. Its translation is CASSYSRTGEQFF.

The sample holds one count of this clone. The chain has TRBV11-2 and TRBJ2-4, with D maybe TRBD1 (5 bases). CDR1 and CDR2 (germline): SGHAT, FQNNGV. This CDR3 contains 14 residues. V lost 4 bases and J lost 8, with 15 bases in between. The CDR3 spells CASSSQGPTDIQYF. In nucleotides, the CDR3 is TGTGCCAGCAGCTCCCAGGGTCCCACGGACATTCAGTACTTC.

The V gene is TRBV9, the J gene TRBJ2-7; D is perhaps TRBD1 or TRBD2 (5 bases each). The germline V gene has CDR1 SGDLS and CDR2 YYNGEE. The ends were cut back, 0 bases at V and 2 bases at J, with 9 bases in the middle. This CDR3 has 14 residues. The CDR3 loop is CASSVGVGPYEQYF. Here the CDR3 DNA reads TGTGCCAGCAGCGTAGGGGTGGGACCCTACGAGCAGTACTTC.

J is TRBJ2-7 and V is TRBV7-9; 10 nucleotides agree with TRBD2. V was pared by 2 bases and J by 5 bases, with 6 bases of the junction left unmatched. The germline V gene encodes CDR1 SEHNR and CDR2 FQNEAQ (reference sequence). The CDR3 is 15 amino acids. The CDR3 DNA follows: TGTGCCAGCAGCTTAAGTCTGGGGACTAGCGACGAGCAGTACTTC. Amino acids: CASSLSLGTSDEQYF.

This clone was detected only once. The DNA for the CDR3 is TGTGCCAGCGGCTCCAACAGGGACGGTTACGAGCAGTACTTC. Amino acids: CASGSNRDGYEQYF. This chain links TRBV7-8 with TRBJ2-7, with D possibly TRBD1 on 6 matching bases. CDR3 length: 14 residues. Trimming took off 8 bases at V and 4 bases at J, with 18 bases between the two ends. Germline CDR1 SGHVS, CDR2 FQNEAQ.

V and J are TRBV18 and TRBJ1-4, with 9 positions matching TRBD1. The CDR3 extends over 16 amino acids. After removal of 6 bases from V and 6 bases from J, the junction contained 11 bases not matched to a gene. Germline V lookup: CDR1 KGHSH, CDR2 LQKENI. The CDR3 DNA follows: TGTGCCAGCTCTAGATCCGTGGACAGGGGATATGAAAAACTGTTTTTT. Amino acids: CASSRSVDRGYEKLFF.

J is TRBJ2-7 and V is TRBV4-1, with a weak D call TRBD1 (5 bases). The V gene lost 4 bases and the J gene lost 5 bases, with 21 bases spanning the gap. Germline CDR1 is MGHRA and CDR2 is YSYEKL. This CDR3 is built from 16 residues. Here the CDR3 reads CASSPSSLRAIHEQYF. The CDR3 region has the DNA TGCGCCAGCAGCCCATCCTCCCTCAGGGCCATCCACGAGCAGTACTTC.

The rearrangement links TRBV19 to TRBJ1-1, with D tentatively TRBD1 (5 bases). Looked up from germline, CDR1 is LNHDA and CDR2 is SQIVND (reference sequence). With 3 bases removed from V and 6 bases from J, the gap between germline ends came to 8 bases. CDR3 length: 12 amino acids. The CDR3 here is CASSMGLSEAFF. CDR3 sequence (DNA): TGTGCCAGTAGTATGGGGCTGTCTGAAGCTTTCTTT.

The chain links TRBV6-1 to TRBJ2-7; TRBD2 matches 7 bases. The CDR3 is 14 amino acids. From germline, CDR1 is MNHNS and CDR2 SASEGT. V dropped 2 bases and J dropped 3; count of bases not matched to a gene: 4. The CDR3, as DNA: TGTGCCAGCAGTGAATTCGGGGGGATCTACGAGCAGTACTTC. Translated, it gives CASSEFGGIYEQYF.

The J gene is TRBJ1-5, the V gene TRBV10-1; unclear D gene. The germline V gene encodes CDR1 WNHNN and CDR2 SYGVQD (reference sequence). V gave up 10 bases and J gave up 2 bases, with 6 bases separating them. This CDR3 spans 11 amino acids. CDR3: CAKGGNQPQHF. The CDR3 bases are TGCGCCAAGGGTGGCAATCAGCCCCAGCATTTT.

The gene calls are TRBV9 and TRBJ2-1; D is perhaps TRBD2 (6 bases). Germline values: CDR1 SGDLS, CDR2 YYNGEE. The CDR3 loop spans 15 amino acids. Trimming left V 1 base short and J 0 bases short, with 8 bases between. The CDR3 spells CASSVLASSYNEQFF. The CDR3 nucleotides are TGTGCCAGCAGCGTACTAGCGAGCTCCTACAATGAGCAGTTCTTC. The full variable domain, in which reference TRBV9 and TRBJ2-1 provide the parts outside the CDR3, is DSGVTQTPKHLITATGQRVTLRCSPRSGDLSVYWYQQSLDQGLQFLIQYYNGEERAKGNILERFSAQQFPDLHSELNLSSLELGDSALYFCASSVLASSYNEQFFGPGTRLTVL.

The V gene is TRBV2, the J gene TRBJ2-2, with 9 nucleotides matching TRBD1. The CDR3 runs 15 residues. CDR1 SNHLY and CDR2 FYNNEI come from the germline V gene. The ends lost 6 bases at V and 2 bases at J; junction bases unmatched: 4. CDR3 in amino acids: CASRGDRVNTGELFF. CDR3 coding DNA: TGTGCCAGCAGGGGGGACAGGGTTAACACCGGGGAGCTGTTTTTT.

This clone was seen a single time. The chain uses TRBV5-7 and TRBJ2-1; D is uncertain. TRBV5-7 is marked as an open reading frame, function uncertain. V lost 4 bases to trimming and J lost 8 bases, with 13 bases between them. This CDR3 spans 13 amino acids. The CDR3 loop reads CASSLGRVDEQFF. DNA for the CDR3: TGTGCCAGCAGCCTCGGACGGGTGGATGAGCAGTTCTTC.

CDR3: CASTAKFKANTGELFF. The CDR3 region has the DNA TGTGCCAGCACCGCGAAATTTAAAGCGAACACCGGGGAGCTGTTTTTT. The V call is TRBV28, the J call TRBJ2-2; D not resolved. Germline V gene data show CDR1 as MDHEN and CDR2 as SYDVKM. Between the trimmed V and J ends, which lost 7 bases and 0 bases, there was a span of 15 bases. The CDR3 has 16 amino acids.